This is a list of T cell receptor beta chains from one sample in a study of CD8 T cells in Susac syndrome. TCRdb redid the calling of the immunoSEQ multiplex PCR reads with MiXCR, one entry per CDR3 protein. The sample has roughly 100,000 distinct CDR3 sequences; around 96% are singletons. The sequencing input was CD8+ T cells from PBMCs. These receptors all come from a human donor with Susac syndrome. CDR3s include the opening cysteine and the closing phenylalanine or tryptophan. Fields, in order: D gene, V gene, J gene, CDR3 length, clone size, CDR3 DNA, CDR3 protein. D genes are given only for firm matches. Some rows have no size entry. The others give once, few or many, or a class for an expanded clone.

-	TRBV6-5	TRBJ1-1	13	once	TGTGCCAGCAGTATAGGACGGCAGACTGAAGCTTTCTTT	CASSIGRQTEAFF
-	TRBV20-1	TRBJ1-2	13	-	TGCAGTGCTAGGTCCGCTGCTAACTATGGCTACACCTTC	CSARSAANYGYTF
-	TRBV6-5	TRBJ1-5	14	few	TGTGCCAGCAAGGGGTCTTATAGCAATCAGCCCCAGCATTTT	CASKGSYSNQPQHF
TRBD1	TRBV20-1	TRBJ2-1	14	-	TGCAGTGCTAGGGGACAGGGGGCGTGGAATGAGCAGTTCTTC	CSARGQGAWNEQFF
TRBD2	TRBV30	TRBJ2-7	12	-	TGTGCCTGGAGTGTACAGCGGGGCGAGCAGTACTTC	CAWSVQRGEQYF
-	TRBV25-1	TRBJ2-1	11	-	TGTGCCAGCAGGGCCTTGGGGGAGCAGTTCTTC	CASRALGEQFF
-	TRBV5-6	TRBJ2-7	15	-	TGTGCCAGCAGCTTGTTTTTGGGCCCGAGCTACGAGCAGTACTTC	CASSLFLGPSYEQYF
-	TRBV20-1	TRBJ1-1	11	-	TGCAGTGCCGTCTCTGACACTGAAGCTTTCTTT	CSAVSDTEAFF
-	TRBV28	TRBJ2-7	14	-	TGTGCCAGCAGTTTAGGAGATACTAGAGACGAGCAGTACTTC	CASSLGDTRDEQYF
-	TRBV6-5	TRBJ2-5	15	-	TGTGCCAGCAGTTACTCGGTGCAGGGTGGAGAGACCCAGTACTTC	CASSYSVQGGETQYF
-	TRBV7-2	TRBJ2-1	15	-	TGTGCCAGCAGCTTAGGGAGGGGGCCTTCAAGTGAGCAGTTCTTC	CASSLGRGPSSEQFF
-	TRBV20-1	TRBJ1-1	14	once	TGCAGTGCTAGAGATCTGGCAGCGAACACTGAAGCTTTCTTT	CSARDLAANTEAFF
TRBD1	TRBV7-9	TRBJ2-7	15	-	TGTGCCAGCAGCTTGGTCTCGACAGGGGCCTACGAGCAGTACTTC	CASSLVSTGAYEQYF
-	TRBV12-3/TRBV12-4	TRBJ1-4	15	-	TGTGCCAGCAGTCTCCCTTTGGGGGGAGGGGAAAAACTGTTTTTT	CASSLPLGGGEKLFF
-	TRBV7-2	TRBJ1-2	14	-	TGTGCCAGCAGCGGGCAGAAGTCGAACTATGGCTACACCTTC	CASSGQKSNYGYTF
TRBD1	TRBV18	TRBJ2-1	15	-	TGTGCCAGCTCACCTCCGGGACAGGGAAGGGATGAGCAGTTCTTC	CASSPPGQGRDEQFF
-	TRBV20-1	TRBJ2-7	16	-	TGCAGTGCTAGAGATGAAGGCGCGGGATCCTCCTACGAGCAGTACTTC	CSARDEGAGSSYEQYF
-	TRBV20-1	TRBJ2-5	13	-	TGCAGTGCTCTTCAGCTTCCACAAGAGACCCAGTACTTC	CSALQLPQETQYF
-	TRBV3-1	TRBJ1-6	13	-	TGTGCCAGCAGCCAAGATCGGAATTCACCCCTCCACTTT	CASSQDRNSPLHF
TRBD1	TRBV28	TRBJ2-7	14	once	TGTGCCAGCAGTCTTACAGGGGGGACCTACGAGCAGTACTTC	CASSLTGGTYEQYF
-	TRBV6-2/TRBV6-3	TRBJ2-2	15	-	TGTGCCAGCAGCCGATTCGAGCAGGGTGGCGGGGAGCTGTTTTTT	CASSRFEQGGGELFF
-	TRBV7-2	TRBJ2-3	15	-	TGTGCCAGCAGCTTAAGTGTTTTCGAACCAGATACGCAGTATTTT	CASSLSVFEPDTQYF
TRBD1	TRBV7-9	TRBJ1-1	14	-	TGTGCCAGCAGTTTCGGACAGGTCAAAACTGAAGCTTTCTTT	CASSFGQVKTEAFF
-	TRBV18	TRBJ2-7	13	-	TGTGCCAGCTCACTGGGGACGTCCTACGAGCAGTACTTC	CASSLGTSYEQYF